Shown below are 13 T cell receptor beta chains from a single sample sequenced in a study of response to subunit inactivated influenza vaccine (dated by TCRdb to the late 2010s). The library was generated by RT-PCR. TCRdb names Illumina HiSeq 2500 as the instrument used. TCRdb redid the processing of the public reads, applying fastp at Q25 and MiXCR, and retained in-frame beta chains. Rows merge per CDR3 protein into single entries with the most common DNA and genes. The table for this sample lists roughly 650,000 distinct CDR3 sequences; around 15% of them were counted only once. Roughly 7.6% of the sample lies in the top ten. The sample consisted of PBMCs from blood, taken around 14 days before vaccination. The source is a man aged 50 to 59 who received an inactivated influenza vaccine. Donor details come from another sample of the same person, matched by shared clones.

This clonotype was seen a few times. This chain's CDR3 is CASSLGVWRTYNEQFF. Written as DNA, the CDR3 is TGCGCCAGCAGCTTGGGGGTTTGGAGGACCTACAATGAGCAGTTCTTC. The V gene is TRBV5-1, the J gene TRBJ2-1, with D perhaps matching TRBD2 (5 bases). Germline-derived CDR1 and CDR2 are SGHRS and YFSETQ. Trimming pared 0 bases from V and 2 bases from J, leaving 12 bases between. CDR3 size: 16 residues. Full variable domain (rest looked up from reference TRBV5-1 and TRBJ2-1): KAGVTQTPRYLIKTRGQQVTLSCSPISGHRSVSWYQQTPGQGLQFLFEYFSETQRNKGNFPGRFSGRQFSNSRSEMNVSTLELGDSALYLCASSLGVWRTYNEQFFGPGTRLTVL.

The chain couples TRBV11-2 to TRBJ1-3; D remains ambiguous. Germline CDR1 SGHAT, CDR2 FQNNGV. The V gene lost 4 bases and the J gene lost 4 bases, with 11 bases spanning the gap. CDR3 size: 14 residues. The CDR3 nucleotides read TGTGCCAGCAGCTGGACCCCAGAGGGAAACACCATATATTTT. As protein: CASSWTPEGNTIYF.

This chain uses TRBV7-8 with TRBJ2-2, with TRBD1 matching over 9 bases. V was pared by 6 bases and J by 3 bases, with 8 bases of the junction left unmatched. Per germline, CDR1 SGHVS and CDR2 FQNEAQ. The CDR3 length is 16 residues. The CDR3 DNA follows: TGTGCCAGCAGGCACCGGGACAGGGAATACACCGGGGAGCTGTTTTTT. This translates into CASRHRDREYTGELFF.

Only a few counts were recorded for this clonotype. The CDR3 is CASTRGGRTEAFF. The CDR3 DNA follows: TGTGCCAGCACCAGAGGGGGTAGAACTGAAGCTTTCTTT. J is TRBJ1-1 and V is TRBV6-1; maybe TRBD1 (6 bases). Looked up from germline, CDR1 is MNHNS and CDR2 is SASEGT. The CDR3 runs 13 residues. With 7 bases removed from V and 5 bases from J, the gap between germline ends came to 14 bases.

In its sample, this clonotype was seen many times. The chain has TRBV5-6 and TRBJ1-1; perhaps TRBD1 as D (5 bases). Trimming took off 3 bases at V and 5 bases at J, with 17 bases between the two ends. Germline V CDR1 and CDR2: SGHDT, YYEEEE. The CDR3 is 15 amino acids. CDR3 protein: CASSWEGTGGTEAFF. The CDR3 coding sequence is TGTGCCAGCAGCTGGGAAGGGACGGGAGGGACTGAAGCTTTCTTT.

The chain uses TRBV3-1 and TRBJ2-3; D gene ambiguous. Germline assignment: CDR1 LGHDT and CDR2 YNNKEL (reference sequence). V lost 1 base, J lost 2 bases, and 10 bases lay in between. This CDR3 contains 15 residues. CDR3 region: CASSQGNYLTDTQYF. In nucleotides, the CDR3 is TGTGCCAGCAGCCAAGGGAACTACCTCACAGATACGCAGTATTTT.

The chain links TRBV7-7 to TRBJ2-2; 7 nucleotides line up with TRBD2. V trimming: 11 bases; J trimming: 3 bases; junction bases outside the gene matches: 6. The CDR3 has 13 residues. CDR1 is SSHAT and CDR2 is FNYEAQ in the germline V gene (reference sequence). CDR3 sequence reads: CARGGSDTGELFF. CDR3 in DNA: TGTGCCCGGGGAGGGTCCGACACCGGGGAGCTGTTTTTT.

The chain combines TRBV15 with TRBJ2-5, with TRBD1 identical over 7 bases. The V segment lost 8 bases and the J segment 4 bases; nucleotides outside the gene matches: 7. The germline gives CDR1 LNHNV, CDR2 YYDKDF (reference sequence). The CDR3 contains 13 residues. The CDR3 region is CATSMQGVETQYF. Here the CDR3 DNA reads TGTGCCACCTCGATGCAGGGGGTAGAGACCCAGTACTTC.

The CDR3 DNA sequence: TGCAGTATACAGCGGGGCCAAGAGACCCAGTACTTC. This translates into CSIQRGQETQYF. The V call is TRBV20-1, the J call TRBJ2-5; TRBD2 matches at 7 bases. The CDR3 runs 12 residues. CDR1 and CDR2 (germline): DFQATT, SNEGSKA (reference sequence). Germline trimming cut 8 bases from V and 1 base from J; bases unmatched to any gene: 4.

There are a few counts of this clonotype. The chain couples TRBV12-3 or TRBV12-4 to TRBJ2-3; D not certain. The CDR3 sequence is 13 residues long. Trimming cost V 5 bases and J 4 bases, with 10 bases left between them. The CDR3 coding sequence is TGTGCCAGCAGTACCCTTGGGGCAGATACGCAGTATTTT. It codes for CASSTLGADTQYF.

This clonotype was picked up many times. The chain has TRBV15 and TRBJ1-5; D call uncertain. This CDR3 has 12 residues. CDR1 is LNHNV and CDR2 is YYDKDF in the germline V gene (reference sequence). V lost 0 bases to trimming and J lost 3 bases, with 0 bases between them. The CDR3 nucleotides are TGTGCCACCAGCAGAGACAATCAGCCCCAGCATTTT. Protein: CATSRDNQPQHF. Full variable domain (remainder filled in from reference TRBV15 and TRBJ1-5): DAMVIQNPRYQVTQFGKPVTLSCSQTLNHNVMYWYQQKSSQAPKLLFHYYDKDFNNEADTPDNFQSRRPNTSFCFLDIRSPGLGDTAMYLCATSRDNQPQHFGDGTRLSIL.

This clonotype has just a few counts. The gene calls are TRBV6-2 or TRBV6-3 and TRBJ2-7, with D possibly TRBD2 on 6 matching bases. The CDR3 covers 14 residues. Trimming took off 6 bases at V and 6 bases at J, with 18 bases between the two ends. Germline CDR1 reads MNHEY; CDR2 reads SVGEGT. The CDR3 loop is CASSAGLRLGEQYF. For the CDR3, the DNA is TGTGCCAGCAGCGCGGGACTCCGGCTGGGCGAGCAGTACTTC.

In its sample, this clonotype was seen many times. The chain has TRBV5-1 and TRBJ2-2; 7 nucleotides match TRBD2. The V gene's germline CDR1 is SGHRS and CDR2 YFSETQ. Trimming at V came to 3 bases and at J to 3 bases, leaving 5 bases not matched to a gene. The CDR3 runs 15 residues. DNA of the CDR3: TGCGCCAGCAGCTCGGGAGGAACGTACACCGGGGAGCTGTTTTTT. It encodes CASSSGGTYTGELFF.